This TCR beta chain is drawn from a study of graft-versus-host responses after intestinal transplantation. About the research overall: Grafts that recipients had were multivisceral, liver-intestinal, or isolated intestinal transplants. All of the recipients had induction that used anti-thymocyte globulin, then tacrolimus and steroids for about 3 years.

For this clone: Antigen: not known.

Findings and limits, study-wide: In patients with graft-donor T cell macrochimerism, allograft graft-versus-host to host-versus-graft clonal ratios were high.

This table comes from immunoSEQ multiplex PCR, and its TCRdb copy is limited to in-frame clones, with some not included. This table holds about 50,000 clones, approximately 91% found once. Trimming left V 4 bases short and J 0 bases short, with 6 bases between. CDR3 length equals 13 residues. Germline V gene sequence: CDR1 ENHRY, CDR2 SYGVKD. This specimen consisted of unstimulated CD4+ T cells sorted from spleen or lymph node cells, obtained before transplant. The chain joins TRBV10-3 to TRBJ2-5; D may be TRBD1 (6 bases). This clonotype originated in a human donor who was the organ donor for an intestinal transplant. The DNA of the CDR3 is TGTGCCATCAGTGGACAGGACCAAGAGACCCAGTACTTC. This sequence encodes CAISGQDQETQYF.